The next 29 T cell receptor beta chains were all read from a single sample in a study of response to subunit inactivated influenza vaccine. TCRdb reprocessed the RT-PCR reads via MiXCR and lists one record per CDR3 protein. This sample has 250,000 to 350,000 distinct CDR3 sequences, with 20% to 25% found just once. The sample was PBMCs from blood, taken approximately 20 months after vaccination. The source of these receptors is a man aged 50-75 years who received an inactivated influenza vaccine.

In this sample, this clonotype turned up a few times. J is TRBJ2-2 and V is TRBV2, with D possibly TRBD2 on 6 matching bases. Germline loops: CDR1 SNHLY, CDR2 FYNNEI. V lost 5 bases and J 4 bases, leaving 11 bases between the germline ends. The CDR3 has 14 residues. CDR3 in DNA: TGTGCCAGCAGTAAGACTAGGTTCACCGGGGAGCTGTTTTTT. Translated: CASSKTRFTGELFF.

Comments on this clonotype: This may be a read error, as it is one base from a much larger clone. The chain links TRBV10-3 to TRBJ1-4; 8 nucleotides line up with TRBD1. This CDR3 region has 16 residues. Germline CDR1 is ENHRY and CDR2 is SYGVKD. V lost 3 bases, J lost 3 bases, and 6 bases stayed unmatched. As DNA, the CDR3 is TGTGCCATCAGTGACCGGGACAGGACAGCTAATGAAAAACTGTTTTTT. Its translation: CAISDRDRTANEKLFF.

Here the CDR3 reads CASRTTARFTEAFF. The CDR3 DNA sequence: TGTGCCAGCAGAACGACTGCCAGATTCACTGAAGCTTTCTTT. The rearrangement joins TRBV28 to TRBJ1-1; no clear D gene. Germline values: CDR1 MDHEN, CDR2 SYDVKM. This CDR3 contains 14 residues. The germline V and J ends were trimmed by 6 bases and 4 bases, with 15 bases remaining between them.

In its sample, this clonotype was seen a few times. V usage is TRBV2 and J usage is TRBJ2-3; 7 bases align to TRBD1. Germline loops: CDR1 SNHLY, CDR2 FYNNEI. CDR3 length equals 14 residues. Trimming took 5 bases from V and 6 from J; bases not matched to a gene: 8. The CDR3 region is CASSYRGSRDTQYF. In DNA form, the CDR3 reads TGTGCCAGCAGTTACAGGGGCTCTCGGGATACGCAGTATTTT.

This clonotype was recorded many times. This chain connects TRBV9 to TRBJ1-5; 9 bases map to TRBD1. CDR1 is SGDLS and CDR2 is YYNGEE in the germline V gene. Trimming cost V 4 bases and J 2 bases; bases outside gene matches: 4. This CDR3 comprises 15 residues. CDR3 amino acids: CASSKDRGGNQPQHF. The CDR3 DNA reads TGTGCCAGCAGCAAGGACAGGGGTGGCAATCAGCCCCAGCATTTT.

The chain recombines TRBV20-1 with TRBJ1-2; TRBD1 matches at 8 bases. CDR1 and CDR2 (germline): DFQATT, SNEGSKA (reference sequence). V was clipped by 3 bases and J by 2 bases; unmatched bases: 14. This CDR3 comprises 17 residues. The DNA for the CDR3 is TGCAGTGCTAGCCCCCTGGACAGGGCACGTGAGAACTATGGCTACACCTTC. Its protein is CSASPLDRARENYGYTF.

The rearrangement links TRBV3-1 to TRBJ2-7; TRBD1 aligns across 8 bases. Germline V gives CDR1 LGHDT, CDR2 YNNKEL (reference sequence). This CDR3 is 16 amino acids long. J lost 1 base, V lost 4 bases, and 9 bases had no gene match. The CDR3 is CASSLRTGFVSYEQYF. CDR3 DNA: TGTGCCAGCAGCCTACGGACAGGGTTCGTTTCCTACGAGCAGTACTTC.

This chain uses TRBV7-2 with TRBJ1-2; D perhaps matches TRBD1 (6 bases). The germline V gene has CDR1 SGHTA and CDR2 FQGNSA. This CDR3 is built from 14 residues. The germline V and J ends were trimmed by 2 bases and 4 bases, with 11 bases remaining between them. The CDR3 spells CASSLSGGPYGYTF. The CDR3 nucleotides are TGTGCCAGCAGCTTATCGGGGGGCCCCTATGGCTACACCTTC. Full variable domain (remainder filled in from reference TRBV7-2 and TRBJ1-2): GAGVSQSPSNKVTEKGKDVELRCDPISGHTALYWYRQSLGQGLEFLIYFQGNSAPDKSGLPSDRFSAERTGGSVSTLTIQRTQQEDSAVYLCASSLSGGPYGYTFGSGTRLTVV.

The rearrangement uses TRBV20-1 and TRBJ2-2, with D hard to call. CDR3 length: 15 amino acids. The germline V gene has CDR1 DFQATT and CDR2 SNEGSKA (reference sequence). The V gene lost 4 bases and the J gene lost 3 bases, with 15 bases spanning the gap. CDR3 residues: CSATQYAGHTGELFF. Written as DNA, the CDR3 is TGCAGTGCTACCCAGTACGCAGGACACACCGGGGAGCTGTTTTTT.

This clonotype was picked up many times. This chain links TRBV13 with TRBJ1-1, with a tentative D call TRBD1 (6 bases). Trimming left V 4 bases short and J 3 bases short, with 15 bases between. The CDR3 has 15 residues. Germline CDR1 PRHDT, CDR2 FYEKMQ (reference sequence). In DNA form, the CDR3 reads TGTGCCAGCAGCTCACAGGGAAGGAAGGACACTGAAGCTTTCTTT. Its translation: CASSSQGRKDTEAFF.

At least ten counts were recorded for this clonotype. The chain employs TRBV5-1 and TRBJ1-5; D is perhaps TRBD1 (5 bases). Trimming shortened V by 1 base and J by 1 base, and 9 bases separated the two germline ends. This CDR3 comprises 15 residues. Germline CDR1 and CDR2: SGHRS and YFSETQ. As DNA, the CDR3 is TGCGCCAGCAGCTTGTCAGGGAAGAGCAATCAGCCCCAGCATTTT. The encoded protein is CASSLSGKSNQPQHF.

The chain links TRBV6-1 to TRBJ2-1; D might be TRBD1 (6 bases). This CDR3 contains 16 residues. The V end lost 3 bases, the J end lost 3 bases, and 15 bases lay between the germline ends. CDR1 MNHNS and CDR2 SASEGT come from the germline V gene. The CDR3, as DNA: TGTGCCAGCAGTGACTTGATCGGGACAAGCTACAATGAGCAGTTCTTC. Translated: CASSDLIGTSYNEQFF.

J is TRBJ2-5 and V is TRBV7-2; TRBD2 agrees at 7 bases. There are 15 residues in the CDR3. Germline trimming cut 3 bases from V and 0 bases from J; bases unmatched to any gene: 4. The V gene's germline CDR1 is SGHTA and CDR2 FQGNSA. CDR3 sequence: CASSLLAEYQETQYF. CDR3 nucleotide sequence: TGTGCCAGCAGCTTGCTAGCGGAGTACCAAGAGACCCAGTACTTC.

The chain combines TRBV18 with TRBJ1-4; perhaps TRBD1 as D (6 bases). The CDR3 loop spans 16 amino acids. Germline CDR1 KGHSH, CDR2 LQKENI. Trimming took off 2 bases at V and 0 bases at J, with 10 bases between the two ends. CDR3 nucleotide sequence: TGTGCCAGCTCACCAGGCTCAGGGGCAACTAATGAAAAACTGTTTTTT. This encodes CASSPGSGATNEKLFF.

This clonotype was observed a handful of times. The chain carries TRBV5-1 and TRBJ2-5, with D tentatively TRBD1 (6 bases). CDR1 and CDR2 (germline): SGHRS, YFSETQ. CDR3 size: 13 residues. V lost 4 bases and J 5 bases, leaving 12 bases between the germline ends. The DNA for the CDR3 is TGCGCCAGCAGCACGGGACACGGCGAGACCCAGTACTTC. It translates to CASSTGHGETQYF.

This rearrangement joins TRBV20-1 to TRBJ2-1; 12 nucleotides agree with TRBD2. CDR1 DFQATT and CDR2 SNEGSKA come from the germline V gene (reference sequence). This CDR3 spans 15 amino acids. V dropped 5 bases and J dropped 8; count of bases not matched to a gene: 10. The CDR3 spells CSAPLAGGPKDEQFF. The CDR3 DNA is TGCAGTGCTCCGCTAGCGGGAGGGCCCAAGGATGAGCAGTTCTTC.

This clonotype has only a few counts. The CDR3 loop is CASSYSGQGPEAFF. CDR3 nucleotide sequence: TGTGCCAGCAGTTACTCGGGACAGGGACCTGAAGCTTTCTTT. The chain couples TRBV6-5 to TRBJ1-1, with 9 bases identical to TRBD1. Per germline, CDR1 MNHEY and CDR2 SVGAGI. V gave up 0 bases and J gave up 6 bases; unmatched junction bases: 2. The CDR3 loop spans 14 amino acids.

Only a few counts were recorded for this clonotype. The chain employs TRBV5-1 and TRBJ1-1; no definite D call. The germline CDR1 and CDR2 sequences are SGHRS and YFSETQ. CDR3 length: 15 amino acids. The V and J ends lost 4 bases and 0 bases respectively, with 13 bases between them. The CDR3 loop reads CASSNLGQMNTEAFF. Written as DNA, the CDR3 is TGCGCCAGCAGCAACCTCGGCCAAATGAACACTGAAGCTTTCTTT. The full variable domain, in which reference TRBV5-1 and TRBJ1-1 provide the parts outside the CDR3, is KAGVTQTPRYLIKTRGQQVTLSCSPISGHRSVSWYQQTPGQGLQFLFEYFSETQRNKGNFPGRFSGRQFSNSRSEMNVSTLELGDSALYLCASSNLGQMNTEAFFGQGTRLTVV.

This chain connects TRBV11-2 to TRBJ2-3; D possibly corresponds to TRBD1 (6 bases). V was clipped by 8 bases and J by 2 bases, with 14 bases between them. This CDR3 contains 14 residues. Germline V gene sequence: CDR1 SGHAT, CDR2 FQNNGV. The CDR3 region has the DNA TGTGCCAGCGGTGAGGGGGTAAACACAGATACGCAGTATTTT. It codes for CASGEGVNTDTQYF.

The V and J genes are TRBV19 and TRBJ1-6; no reliable D call. There are 14 residues in the CDR3. Trimming left V 10 bases short and J 5 bases short, with 15 bases between. The germline V gene encodes CDR1 LNHDA and CDR2 SQIVND (reference sequence). DNA of the CDR3: TGTGCCATAGGCGGAGGTCAACATAATTCACCCCTCCACTTT. It translates to CAIGGGQHNSPLHF. The full variable domain, in which reference TRBV19 and TRBJ1-6 provide the parts outside the CDR3, is DGGITQSPKYLFRKEGQNVTLSCEQNLNHDAMYWYRQDPGQGLRLIYYSQIVNDFQKGDIAEGYSVSREKKESFPLTVTSAQKNPTAFYLCAIGGGQHNSPLHFGNGTRLTVT.

The CDR3 region has the DNA TGCGCCAGCAGCCGACTAGCGGGCGGGGAGCTGTTTTTT. Protein product: CASSRLAGGELFF. The chain joins TRBV4-3 to TRBJ2-2, with 10 bases aligning to TRBD2. The germline V gene encodes CDR1 LGHNA and CDR2 YSLEER. This CDR3 is built from 13 residues. Unmatched junction bases numbered 0, after V lost 4 bases and J lost 7 bases.

This sequence joins TRBV28 and TRBJ2-4; 10 nucleotides match TRBD1. Germline loops: CDR1 MDHEN, CDR2 SYDVKM. The CDR3 is made up of 15 amino acids. The trim removed 3 bases at V and 9 bases at J, leaving 8 bases unmatched. The CDR3 is CASSFGGQGDTIQYF. CDR3 DNA: TGTGCCAGCAGTTTCGGAGGACAGGGGGATACCATTCAGTACTTC.

The chain carries TRBV20-1 and TRBJ1-1; the match to TRBD1 covers 8 bases. The CDR3 runs to 14 residues. From germline, CDR1 is DFQATT and CDR2 SNEGSKA (reference sequence). The V segment lost 6 bases and the J segment 5 bases; nucleotides outside the gene matches: 11. The CDR3 DNA is TGCAGTGCCACCCAGGGGGCCGGAGGTACTGAAGCTTTCTTT. The encoded protein is CSATQGAGGTEAFF.

This clonotype was picked up many times. The chain uses TRBV20-1 and TRBJ1-1; 7 positions agree with TRBD1. Trimming removed 3 bases from V and 5 bases from J; junction bases left unmatched: 12. The V gene's germline CDR1 is DFQATT and CDR2 SNEGSKA (reference sequence). CDR3 length: 15 amino acids. The DNA for the CDR3 is TGCAGTGCTAGTAGCAGGGGGTTCTTAAAAACTGAAGCTTTCTTT. Encoded protein: CSASSRGFLKTEAFF.

This clonotype appeared once. This may come from a read error, since a much larger clone is one base off. V is TRBV4-1 and J is TRBJ2-3, with a weak D call TRBD2 (6 bases). There are 14 residues in the CDR3. CDR1 and CDR2 from the germline V gene are MGHRA and YSYEKL. CDR3 amino acids: CASSRREITDMQYF. As DNA, the CDR3 is TGCGCCAGCAGCCGCCGGGAGATCACAGATATGCAGTATTTT.

The gene calls are TRBV27 and TRBJ1-6; 8 nucleotides align to TRBD1. This CDR3 is 15 amino acids long. CDR1 is MNHEY and CDR2 is SMNVEV in the germline V gene (reference sequence). With V trimmed by 2 bases and J by 6 bases, 3 bases remained unmatched. CDR3: CASSLRDRFNSPLHF. The CDR3 DNA reads as TGTGCCAGCAGTTTACGGGACAGGTTTAATTCACCCCTCCACTTT.

The chain employs TRBV4-3 and TRBJ2-1, with 11 bases lining up with TRBD2. Germline V lookup: CDR1 LGHNA, CDR2 YSLEER. With V trimmed by 2 bases and J by 6 bases, 6 bases remained unmatched. The CDR3 extends over 16 amino acids. This CDR3 is CASSQTLAGGRNEQFF. The CDR3 nucleotides are TGCGCCAGCAGCCAAACGCTAGCGGGAGGCCGCAATGAGCAGTTCTTC.

The V call is TRBV20-1, the J call TRBJ2-1; TRBD2 matches at 11 bases. V lost 4 bases and J lost 9; bases outside the gene matches: 5. Germline CDR1 is DFQATT and CDR2 is SNEGSKA (reference sequence). The CDR3 is 13 residues long. CDR3 in DNA: TGCAGTGCTAAACTAGCGGGAGTTTTTGAGCAGTTCTTC. Protein product: CSAKLAGVFEQFF.

The CDR3 DNA is TGTGCCAGCAGCTTAGAGGCTGCGGGAGGGAACTATGGCTACACCTTC. Residues: CASSLEAAGGNYGYTF. V is TRBV7-2 and J is TRBJ1-2; no clear D gene. CDR3 size: 16 residues. V was cut by 1 base and J by 2 bases, with 14 bases left in between. Germline V gene sequence: CDR1 SGHTA, CDR2 FQGNSA.